Presented here are 26 T cell receptor beta chains from one specimen sequenced in a study of T cells in Graves' hyperthyroidism and ophthalmopathy. Amplification of TCR beta CDR3 regions used RNA as the template. HTBI primers were used for first-round RT-PCR of the TCR CDR3. Via MiXCR, TCRdb re-called the multiplex PCR reads, giving one row per CDR3 protein. The sample has fewer than 110,000 distinct CDR3 sequences, 16% seen once. Source material: blood. Receptors originate from a woman in her fifties or sixties with Graves' hyperthyroidism.

About this clonotype itself: A much larger clone lies a single base off, so this may be a read error. The chain combines TRBV19 with TRBJ1-1; tentatively, D is TRBD1 (5 bases). CDR3 length equals 13 residues. The germline gives CDR1 LNHDA, CDR2 SQIVND (reference sequence). The chain's CDR3 is CASSMRQNTEALF. The CDR3 DNA follows: TGTGCCAGTAGTATGCGACAGAACACTGAAGCTCTCTTT.

The chain has TRBV28 and TRBJ2-3, with 9 bases matching TRBD2. Trimming at V came to 3 bases and at J to 7 bases, leaving 5 bases not matched to a gene. The CDR3 is 14 amino acids. The germline V gene encodes CDR1 MDHEN and CDR2 SYDVKM. The chain's CDR3 is CASSLTSGRHTQYF. The CDR3 coding sequence is TGTGCCAGCAGTTTGACTAGCGGACGACATACGCAGTATTTT. Looking up the rest from reference TRBV28 and TRBJ2-3 gives the full variable domain: DVKVTQSSRYLVKRTGEKVFLECVQDMDHENMFWYRQDPGLGLRLIYFSYDVKMKEKGDIPEGYSVSREKKERFSLILESASTNQTSMYLCASSLTSGRHTQYFGPGTRLTVL.

This clonotype was observed many times. The chain links TRBV27 to TRBJ1-5; D is unclear. The CDR3 totals 16 residues. Trimming removed 1 base at V and 4 bases at J, with 14 bases between. Per the germline V gene, CDR1 is MNHEY and CDR2 is SMNVEV (reference sequence). CDR3 DNA sequence: TGTGCCAGCAGTTTATATGGGCCCCACCTGAATCAGCCCCAGCATTTT. Amino acids: CASSLYGPHLNQPQHF.

This clonotype was counted ten times or more. This rearrangement joins TRBV10-3 to TRBJ1-5, with no clear D. Germline CDR1 ENHRY, CDR2 SYGVKD. The CDR3 consists of 13 residues. The germline V and J ends were trimmed by 6 bases and 5 bases, with 11 bases remaining between them. This CDR3 is CAIRGGGDQPQHF. The CDR3, as DNA: TGTGCCATCAGGGGAGGTGGCGATCAGCCCCAGCATTTT.

This clonotype was observed at least ten times. The chain couples TRBV29-1 to TRBJ2-5, with a possible D match to TRBD1 (6 bases). The V end lost 5 bases, the J end lost 5 bases, and 18 bases lay between the germline ends. Germline V gives CDR1 SQVTM, CDR2 ANQGSEA. This CDR3 is 14 amino acids long. Written as DNA, the CDR3 is TGCAGCGTTTGGGTACTAGGGGGTGGTGAGACCCAGTACTTC. This sequence encodes CSVWVLGGGETQYF.

At least ten counts were recorded for this clonotype. The CDR3 reads CASSEEGGSYNEQFF. CDR3 coding DNA: TGTGCCAGCAGTGAAGAGGGGGGGTCCTACAATGAGCAGTTCTTC. The chain couples TRBV2 to TRBJ2-1, with D perhaps TRBD2 (7 bases). V gave up 1 base and J gave up 1 base, with 8 bases separating them. Germline V CDR1 and CDR2: SNHLY, FYNNEI. CDR3 length: 15 amino acids.

This clonotype was recorded at least ten times. The V call is TRBV19, the J call TRBJ1-2, with D unresolved. Trimming shortened V by 4 bases and J by 3 bases, and 15 bases separated the two germline ends. CDR1 is LNHDA and CDR2 is SQIVND in the germline V gene (reference sequence). The CDR3 has 15 residues. The DNA for the CDR3 is TGTGCCAGTAGTACCCAAACAGCCTCCGACTATGGCTACACCTTC. It yields the protein CASSTQTASDYGYTF.

This clonotype was found a few times. The rearrangement uses TRBV28 and TRBJ2-7; 9 positions match TRBD2. V shed 7 bases, J shed 2 bases, and the junction held 12 bases outside the gene matches. The CDR3 is 16 amino acids. The germline gives CDR1 MDHEN, CDR2 SYDVKM. CDR3 DNA: TGTGCCAGCACCAATTTAGCGGGAGCGTTCCCCTACGAGCAGTACTTC. Protein product: CASTNLAGAFPYEQYF.

The chain joins TRBV7-2 to TRBJ2-5; D is perhaps TRBD1 (5 bases). V lost 1 base, J lost 7 bases, and 16 bases lay in between. The length of the CDR3 is 15 residues. The germline V gene has CDR1 SGHTA and CDR2 FQGNSA. The CDR3 spells CASSLVRTPTGTQYF. The CDR3 nucleotides are TGTGCCAGCAGCTTAGTCCGGACACCGACCGGGACCCAGTACTTC.

At least ten counts were recorded for this clonotype. The chain links TRBV24-1 to TRBJ2-1; possible D gene TRBD1, 5 bases. The CDR3 consists of 14 residues. Trimming pared 1 base from V and 5 bases from J, leaving 8 bases between. Germline CDR1 KGHDR, CDR2 SFDVKD. CDR3 protein: CATSDFHRNNEQFF. CDR3 sequence (DNA): TGTGCCACCAGTGATTTTCACAGGAACAATGAGCAGTTCTTC.

This clonotype was recorded many times. The chain has TRBV7-9 and TRBJ2-7; possibly TRBD1 for D (6 bases). The CDR3 contains 14 residues. Trimming took off 7 bases at V and 2 bases at J, with 15 bases between the two ends. Germline CDR1 SEHNR, CDR2 FQNEAQ (reference sequence). The CDR3 DNA reads as TGTGCCAGCACCATACAGGGTCGGCCCTACGAGCAGTACTTC. Residues: CASTIQGRPYEQYF.

This clonotype has a count of ten or more. The chain carries TRBV12-3 or TRBV12-4 and TRBJ2-1; 9 nucleotides agree with TRBD2. This CDR3 spans 16 amino acids. V shed 6 bases and J 0 bases; nucleotides not matched to a gene: 6. The chain's CDR3 is CASRGVSGSSYNEQFF. CDR3 sequence (DNA): TGTGCCAGCAGGGGGGTTAGCGGGAGCTCCTACAATGAGCAGTTCTTC.

This clonotype occurred many times. The CDR3 here is CASSPITSGSLDTQYF. CDR3 DNA: TGTGCCAGCTCACCAATAACTAGCGGGAGTTTGGATACGCAGTATTTT. The chain employs TRBV18 and TRBJ2-3; TRBD2 matches 11 bases. V trimming: 2 bases; J trimming: 6 bases; junction bases outside the gene matches: 7. CDR3 length equals 16 residues. Germline CDR1 and CDR2: KGHSH and LQKENI.

This clonotype was counted many times. V gene TRBV20-1 combines with J gene TRBJ2-1; TRBD2 matches 9 bases. CDR1 is DFQATT, CDR2 SNEGSKA, per germline (reference sequence). The CDR3 covers 13 residues. V lost 7 bases to trimming and J lost 7 bases; unmatched junction nucleotides: 8. The CDR3 spells CSGSAGGVNEQFF. CDR3 DNA sequence: TGCAGTGGTAGCGCGGGAGGGGTGAATGAGCAGTTCTTC.

This clonotype showed up many times. This chain links TRBV5-8 with TRBJ2-3, with TRBD2 matching over 8 bases. Per the germline V gene, CDR1 is SGHTS and CDR2 is YDEGEE. The V and J ends lost 2 bases and 0 bases, in that order; junction bases with no gene match: 5. This CDR3 is built from 16 residues. CDR3 bases: TGTGCCAGCAGCTTTGGTAGCGGGGAAAGCACAGATACGCAGTATTTT. This translates into CASSFGSGESTDTQYF.

This clonotype came up many times. The chain employs TRBV5-1 and TRBJ1-4; no reliable D call. This CDR3 has 13 amino acids. Germline V gives CDR1 SGHRS, CDR2 YFSETQ. With 4 bases removed from V and 5 bases from J, the gap between germline ends came to 9 bases. The CDR3 here is CASSPTGNEKLFF. CDR3 DNA: TGCGCCAGCAGCCCGACCGGGAATGAAAAACTGTTTTTT.

Many counts were recorded for this clonotype. This sequence joins TRBV11-2 and TRBJ2-5; D might be TRBD1 (5 bases). The length of the CDR3 is 15 residues. Deletions cut 3 bases from V and 2 bases from J, with 13 bases between. Germline lookup yields CDR1 SGHAT and CDR2 FQNNGV. The CDR3 nucleotides are TGTGCCAGCAGCTTGGGTCCAGCAGGGCAAGAGACCCAGTACTTC. As protein: CASSLGPAGQETQYF.

This clonotype has more than one count but fewer than ten. A much larger clone lies one base from this, so it may be a read error. This sequence joins TRBV6-2 or TRBV6-3 and TRBJ1-5; 11 nucleotides line up with TRBD1. With 5 bases clipped from V and 5 bases from J, the junction kept 2 bases outside the gene matches. The germline V gene encodes CDR1 MNHEY and CDR2 SVGEGT. The length of the CDR3 is 14 residues. CDR3 in DNA: TGTGCCAGCAGTCGGGACAGGGGGGATCAGCCCCAGCATTTT. Translating it yields CASSRDRGDQPQHF.

This clonotype has a count of ten or more. This chain uses TRBV29-1 with TRBJ2-3, with 13 bases identical to TRBD2. The length of the CDR3 is 16 residues. The junction had 12 bases not matched to a gene; V was cut back by 8 bases and J by 4 bases. Per the germline V gene, CDR1 is SQVTM and CDR2 is ANQGSEA. The CDR3 reads CSPPPGLAGVSDTQYF. The DNA for the CDR3 is TGCAGCCCTCCCCCAGGACTAGCGGGAGTCTCAGATACGCAGTATTTT.

This clonotype was seen at least ten times. The CDR3 DNA is TGCAGTGCTAGAGATGATTACAGGGGCTATAATTCACCCCTCCACTTT. This encodes CSARDDYRGYNSPLHF. This chain connects TRBV20-1 to TRBJ1-6; 7 nucleotides align to TRBD1. The length of the CDR3 is 16 residues. From germline, CDR1 is DFQATT and CDR2 SNEGSKA (reference sequence). Trimming removed 0 bases from V and 3 bases from J; junction bases left unmatched: 5.

This clonotype has a count of ten or more. The CDR3 DNA reads as TGTGCCAGCAGCCCATTCAATGGGGAGCAGTTCTTC. Residues: CASSPFNGEQFF. The gene calls are TRBV6-1 and TRBJ2-1; no definite D call. V was cut by 6 bases and J by 10 bases, with 13 bases left in between. The CDR3 consists of 12 residues. The germline V gene has CDR1 MNHNS and CDR2 SASEGT.

The chain employs TRBV12-3 or TRBV12-4 and TRBJ2-3; tentatively, D is TRBD1 or TRBD2 (5 bases each). V gave up 6 bases and J gave up 2 bases, with 12 bases separating them. This CDR3 contains 14 residues. This chain's CDR3 is CASSQIGTTDTQYF. The CDR3 DNA sequence: TGTGCCAGCAGCCAGATCGGGACCACAGATACGCAGTATTTT.

Ten or more counts support this clonotype. This chain links TRBV7-3 with TRBJ2-7, with D perhaps matching TRBD2 (6 bases). CDR1 is SGHTA, CDR2 FQGTGA, per germline. V was cut by 5 bases and J by 1 base, with 9 bases left in between. This CDR3 spans 13 amino acids. CDR3 in DNA: TGTGCCAGCAGCCGGGGGTCTTCCTACGAGCAGTACTTC. Its protein product is CASSRGSSYEQYF.

This clonotype appeared many times. This chain uses TRBV2 with TRBJ1-2, with 8 bases matching TRBD1. The germline V gene has CDR1 SNHLY and CDR2 FYNNEI. V trimming: 4 bases; J trimming: 2 bases; junction bases outside the gene matches: 9. The CDR3 contains 16 residues. The CDR3 DNA reads TGTGCCAGCAGTGGAGGACAGGGCCTAAAGAACTATGGCTACACCTTC. Its protein is CASSGGQGLKNYGYTF.

The chain links TRBV7-2 to TRBJ2-6, with a tentative D call TRBD1 (6 bases). Germline V gene sequence: CDR1 SGHTA, CDR2 FQGNSA. This CDR3 spans 14 amino acids. V shed 5 bases and J shed 2 bases, with 7 bases lying between them. For the CDR3, the DNA is TGTGCCAGCAGCAACAGGGCTGGGGCCAACGTCCTGACTTTC. This encodes CASSNRAGANVLTF.

The chain couples TRBV20-1 to TRBJ2-3; 12 bases fit TRBD2. The length of the CDR3 is 16 residues. Per germline, CDR1 DFQATT and CDR2 SNEGSKA (reference sequence). Trimming cost V 0 bases and J 3 bases; bases outside gene matches: 4. CDR3 in DNA: TGCAGTGCTAGAGAGACTAGCGGGAGTTTGACAGATACGCAGTATTTT. Translated, it gives CSARETSGSLTDTQYF.